This T cell receptor (beta chain) stems from a study of breast tumors, draining lymph nodes, adjacent tissues. Findings and caveats of the study: Most tumor T cells seemingly derive from lymph node, then expand in tumor. Luminal-like breast cancer showed significantly higher tumor–nontumor repertoire similarity than basal-like. Compared with lymph nodes, tumors were less diverse; compared with nontumor tissue, more.

TCRdb ran MiXCR on the multiplex PCR reads and lists one entry per CDR3 protein. Here the sample spans about 22,000 distinct CDR3 sequences, approximately 60% being singletons. This clonotype was seen many times. Its antigen is still unknown. The V segment lost 5 bases and the J segment 5 bases; nucleotides outside the gene matches: 11. Germline CDR1 reads MDHEN; CDR2 reads SYDVKM. The CDR3 contains 15 residues. The V and J genes are TRBV28 and TRBJ2-5; 7 bases align to TRBD2. Sequencing used tumor-adjacent breast tissue. This TCR derives from a female donor with breast cancer. Some clones in this sample may be carry-over from other donors' samples. CDR3 protein: CASSPMGGRSETQYF. The DNA of the CDR3 is TGTGCCAGCAGTCCCATGGGAGGGAGGAGTGAGACCCAGTACTTC.